Detailed here is one TCR beta chain. The antigen remains undetermined. Looked up from germline, CDR1 is SGHDN and CDR2 is FVKESK. The CDR3 covers 14 residues. V dropped 1 base and J dropped 4 bases, with 10 bases sitting between them. The record originates from a study of cytomegalovirus exposure and HLA in healthy donors. Study-level points and caveats: An analysis done earlier found most TCR beta V segments productive about 87% or about 30% of the time. Within a later analysis, the majority of CMV-associated TCR beta chains appeared HLA-restricted. A later analysis showed HLA-associated TCR beta chains outstripping equally common others in clonal expansion.

PCR was performed using 60 Vbeta and 13 Jbeta primers. Per the study methods: About 10 million shared chains were among tens of millions of unique TCR beta chains counted in a later analysis. The assay was immunoSEQ multiplex PCR, and TCRdb's table has in-frame clones only and misses some. V and J calls plus clone size are reproduced from that table; the DNA served to infer D and trimming. The table records about 94,000 clones, roughly 79% of them present only once. Sequenced input: PBMCs. The V and J genes are TRBV14 and TRBJ2-5; no reliable D call. The sequence derives from a male donor in good health and CMV-seronegative. The CDR3 DNA is TGTGCCAGCAGCCAAGTTCGCAGTCGAGAGACCCAGTACTTC. It specifies CASSQVRSRETQYF.